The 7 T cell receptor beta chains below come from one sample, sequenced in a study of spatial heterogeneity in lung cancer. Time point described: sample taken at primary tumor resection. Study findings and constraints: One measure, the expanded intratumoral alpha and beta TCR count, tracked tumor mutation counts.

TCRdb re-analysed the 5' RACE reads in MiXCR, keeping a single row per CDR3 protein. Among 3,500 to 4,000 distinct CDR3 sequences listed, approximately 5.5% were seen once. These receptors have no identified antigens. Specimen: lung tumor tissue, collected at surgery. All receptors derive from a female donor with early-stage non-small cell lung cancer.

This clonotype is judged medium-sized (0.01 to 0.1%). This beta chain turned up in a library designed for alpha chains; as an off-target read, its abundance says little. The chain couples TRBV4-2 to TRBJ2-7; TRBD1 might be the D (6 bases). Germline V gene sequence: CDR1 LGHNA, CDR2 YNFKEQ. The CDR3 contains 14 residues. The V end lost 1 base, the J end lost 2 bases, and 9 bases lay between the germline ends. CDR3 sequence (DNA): TGTGCCAGCAGCCAAGGGGACATCGCCTACGAGCAGTACTTC. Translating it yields CASSQGDIAYEQYF.

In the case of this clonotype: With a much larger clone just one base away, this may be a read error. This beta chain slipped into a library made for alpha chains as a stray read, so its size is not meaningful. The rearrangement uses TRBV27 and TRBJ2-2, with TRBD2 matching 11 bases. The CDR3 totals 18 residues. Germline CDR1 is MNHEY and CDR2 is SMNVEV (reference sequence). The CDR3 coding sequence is TGTGCCAGCAGTTTCTCAGCCCTAGCGGGAGGTGACACCGGGGAGCGGTTTTTT. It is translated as CASSFSALAGGDTGERFF.

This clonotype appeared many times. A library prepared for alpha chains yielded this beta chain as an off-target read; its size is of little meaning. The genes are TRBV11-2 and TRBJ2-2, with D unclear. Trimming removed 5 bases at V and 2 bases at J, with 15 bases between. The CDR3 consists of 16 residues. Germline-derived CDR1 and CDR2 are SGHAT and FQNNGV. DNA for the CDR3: TGTGCCAGCAGCCCTCTAGGCCCCCCCAACACCGGGGAGCTGTTTTTT. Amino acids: CASSPLGPPNTGELFF.

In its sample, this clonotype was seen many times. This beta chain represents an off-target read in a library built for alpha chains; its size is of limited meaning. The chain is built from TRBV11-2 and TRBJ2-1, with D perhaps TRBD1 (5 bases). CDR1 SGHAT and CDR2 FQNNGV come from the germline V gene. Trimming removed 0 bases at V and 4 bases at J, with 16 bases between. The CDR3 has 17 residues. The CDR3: CASSLESQDTTYNEQFF. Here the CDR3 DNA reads TGTGCCAGCAGCTTAGAGAGTCAGGACACAACGTACAATGAGCAGTTCTTC.

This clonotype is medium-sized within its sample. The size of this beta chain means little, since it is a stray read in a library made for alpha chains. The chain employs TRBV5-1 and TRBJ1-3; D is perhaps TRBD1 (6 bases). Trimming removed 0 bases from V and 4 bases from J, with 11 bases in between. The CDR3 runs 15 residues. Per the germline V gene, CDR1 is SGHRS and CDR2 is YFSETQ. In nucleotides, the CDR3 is TGCGCCAGCAGCTTGGCCCCAGGGGTAGGAAACACCATATATTTT. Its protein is CASSLAPGVGNTIYF.

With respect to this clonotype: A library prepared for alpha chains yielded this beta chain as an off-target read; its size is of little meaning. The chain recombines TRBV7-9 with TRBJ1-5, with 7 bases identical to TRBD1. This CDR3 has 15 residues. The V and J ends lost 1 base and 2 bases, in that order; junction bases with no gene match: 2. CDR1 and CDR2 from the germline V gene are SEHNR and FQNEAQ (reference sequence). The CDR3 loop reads CASSLDGQGNQPQHF. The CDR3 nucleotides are TGTGCCAGCAGCTTAGATGGACAGGGCAATCAGCCCCAGCATTTT.

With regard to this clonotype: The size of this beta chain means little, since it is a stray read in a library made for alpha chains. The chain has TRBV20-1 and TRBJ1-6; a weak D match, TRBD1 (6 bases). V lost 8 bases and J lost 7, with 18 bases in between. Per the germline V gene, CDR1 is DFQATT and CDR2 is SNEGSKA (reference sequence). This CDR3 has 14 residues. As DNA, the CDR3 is TGCAGTCTAGCGAGACAGGCGGTAAATTCACCCCTCCACTTT. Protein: CSLARQAVNSPLHF.